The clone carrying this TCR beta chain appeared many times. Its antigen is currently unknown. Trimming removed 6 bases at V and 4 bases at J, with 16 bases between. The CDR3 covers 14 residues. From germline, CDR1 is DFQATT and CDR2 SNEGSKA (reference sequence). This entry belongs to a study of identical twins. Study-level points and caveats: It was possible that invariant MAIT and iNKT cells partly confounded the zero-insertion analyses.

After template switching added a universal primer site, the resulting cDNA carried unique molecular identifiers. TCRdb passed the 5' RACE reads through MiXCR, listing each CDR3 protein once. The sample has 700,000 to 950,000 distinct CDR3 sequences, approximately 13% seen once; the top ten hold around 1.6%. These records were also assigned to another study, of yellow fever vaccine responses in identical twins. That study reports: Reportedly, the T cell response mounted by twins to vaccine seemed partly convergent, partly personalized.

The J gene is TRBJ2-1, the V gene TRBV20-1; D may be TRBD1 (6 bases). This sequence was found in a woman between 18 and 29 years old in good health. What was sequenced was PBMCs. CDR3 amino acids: CSAPQAGAYNEQFF. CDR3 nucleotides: TGCAGTGCGCCCCAGGCAGGGGCTTACAATGAGCAGTTCTTC.